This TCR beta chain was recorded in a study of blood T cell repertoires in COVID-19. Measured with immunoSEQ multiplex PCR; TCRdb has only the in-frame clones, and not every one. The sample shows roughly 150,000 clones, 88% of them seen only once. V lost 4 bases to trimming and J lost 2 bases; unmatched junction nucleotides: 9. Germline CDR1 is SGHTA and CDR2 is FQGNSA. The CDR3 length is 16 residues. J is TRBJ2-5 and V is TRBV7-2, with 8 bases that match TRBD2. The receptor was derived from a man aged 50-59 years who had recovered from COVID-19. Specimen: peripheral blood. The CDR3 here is CASSSLGAGVQETQYF. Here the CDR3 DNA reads TGTGCCAGCAGCTCCCTCGGAGCGGGAGTACAAGAGACCCAGTACTTC.